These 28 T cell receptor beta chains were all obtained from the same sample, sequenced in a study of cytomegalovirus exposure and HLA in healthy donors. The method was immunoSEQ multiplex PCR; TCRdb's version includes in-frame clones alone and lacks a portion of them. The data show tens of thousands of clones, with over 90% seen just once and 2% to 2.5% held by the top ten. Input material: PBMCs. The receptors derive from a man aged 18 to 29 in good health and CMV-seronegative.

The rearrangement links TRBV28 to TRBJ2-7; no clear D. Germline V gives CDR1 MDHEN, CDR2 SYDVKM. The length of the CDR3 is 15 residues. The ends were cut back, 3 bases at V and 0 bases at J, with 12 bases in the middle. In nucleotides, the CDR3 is TGTGCCAGCAGTTTTTGGAGCAGCCACTCCTACGAGCAGTACTTC. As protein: CASSFWSSHSYEQYF.

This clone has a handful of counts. This chain's CDR3 is CASSGGEEYNEQFF. CDR3 DNA: TGCGCCAGCAGTGGGGGGGAGGAATACAATGAGCAGTTCTTC. The chain employs TRBV10-2 and TRBJ2-1, with D possibly being TRBD2 (6 bases). Germline V gene data show CDR1 as WSHSY and CDR2 as SAAADI. Trimming took 4 bases from V and 4 from J, leaving 11 bases between them. The CDR3 has 14 residues.

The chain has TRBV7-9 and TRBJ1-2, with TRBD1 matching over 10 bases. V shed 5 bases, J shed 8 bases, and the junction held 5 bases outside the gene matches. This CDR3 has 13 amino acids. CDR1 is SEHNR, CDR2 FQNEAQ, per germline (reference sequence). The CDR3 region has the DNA TGTGCCAGCAGCCAGACAGGGGGCGACGGCTACACCTTC. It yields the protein CASSQTGGDGYTF.

For the CDR3, the DNA is TGTGCCAGCAGCTCCGATCTGGGGGCACCTGGCTACACCTTC. It translates to CASSSDLGAPGYTF. The J gene is TRBJ1-2, the V gene TRBV9, with D possibly being TRBD1 (6 bases). V lost 4 bases to trimming and J lost 7 bases, with 17 bases between them. This CDR3 has 14 residues. The germline CDR1 and CDR2 sequences are SGDLS and YYNGEE.

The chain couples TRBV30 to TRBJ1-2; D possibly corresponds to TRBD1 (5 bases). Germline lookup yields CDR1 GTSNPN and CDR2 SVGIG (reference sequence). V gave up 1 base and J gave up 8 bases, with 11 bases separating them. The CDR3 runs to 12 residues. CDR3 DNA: TGTGCCTGGAGTGATGGCAGGGCAGGCTACACCTTC. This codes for CAWSDGRAGYTF.

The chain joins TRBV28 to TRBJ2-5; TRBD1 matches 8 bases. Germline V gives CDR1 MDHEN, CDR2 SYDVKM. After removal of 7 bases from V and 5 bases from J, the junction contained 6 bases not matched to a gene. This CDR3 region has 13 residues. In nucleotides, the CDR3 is TGTGCCAGCATCCGGACAGGGAGGGAGACCCAGTACTTC. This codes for CASIRTGRETQYF.

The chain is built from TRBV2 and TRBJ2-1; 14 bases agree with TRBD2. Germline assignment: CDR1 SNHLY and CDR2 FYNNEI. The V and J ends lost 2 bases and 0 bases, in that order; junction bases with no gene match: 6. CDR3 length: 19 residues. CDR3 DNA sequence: TGTGCCAGCAGTGAAATGGGGACTAGCGGGAGTTTCTCCTACAATGAGCAGTTCTTC. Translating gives CASSEMGTSGSFSYNEQFF.

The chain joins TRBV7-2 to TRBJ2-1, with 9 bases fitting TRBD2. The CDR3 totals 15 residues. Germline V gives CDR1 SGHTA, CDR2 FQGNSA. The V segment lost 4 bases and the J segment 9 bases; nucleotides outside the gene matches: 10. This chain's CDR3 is CASSSNPGLALEQFF. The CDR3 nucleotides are TGTGCCAGCAGCTCAAACCCGGGACTAGCACTTGAGCAGTTCTTC.

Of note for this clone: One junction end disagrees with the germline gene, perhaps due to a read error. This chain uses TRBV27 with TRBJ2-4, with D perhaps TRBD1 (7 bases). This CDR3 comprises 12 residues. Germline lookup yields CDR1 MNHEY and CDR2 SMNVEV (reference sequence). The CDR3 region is CASSPTGTSLDF. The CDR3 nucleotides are TGTGCCAGCAGTCCGACAGGGACTTCGTTGGACTTC.

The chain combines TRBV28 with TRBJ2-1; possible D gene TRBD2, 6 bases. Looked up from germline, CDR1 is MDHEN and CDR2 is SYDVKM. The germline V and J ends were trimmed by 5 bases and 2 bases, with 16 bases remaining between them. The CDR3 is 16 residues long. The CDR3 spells CASSPGGRRAYNEQFF. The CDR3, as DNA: TGTGCCAGCAGTCCGGGCGGCCGGAGGGCCTACAATGAGCAGTTCTTC.

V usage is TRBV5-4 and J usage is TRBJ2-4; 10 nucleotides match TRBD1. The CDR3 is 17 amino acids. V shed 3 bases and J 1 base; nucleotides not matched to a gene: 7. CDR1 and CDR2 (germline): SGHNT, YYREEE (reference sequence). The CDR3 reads CASSWGPGQGAKNIQYF. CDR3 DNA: TGTGCCAGCAGCTGGGGCCCGGGACAGGGGGCCAAAAACATTCAGTACTTC.

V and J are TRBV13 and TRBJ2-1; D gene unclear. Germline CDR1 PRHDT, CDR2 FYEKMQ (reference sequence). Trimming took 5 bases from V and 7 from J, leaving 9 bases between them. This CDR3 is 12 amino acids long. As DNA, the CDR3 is TGTGCCAGCAGCCACAAATCGAATGAGCAGTTCTTC. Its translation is CASSHKSNEQFF.

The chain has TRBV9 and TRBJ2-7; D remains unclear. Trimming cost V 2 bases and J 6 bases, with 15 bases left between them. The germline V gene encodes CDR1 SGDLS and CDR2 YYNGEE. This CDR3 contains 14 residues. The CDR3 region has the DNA TGTGCCAGCAGCGTCGAGGAATTGTTGGGCGAGCAGTACTTC. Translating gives CASSVEELLGEQYF.

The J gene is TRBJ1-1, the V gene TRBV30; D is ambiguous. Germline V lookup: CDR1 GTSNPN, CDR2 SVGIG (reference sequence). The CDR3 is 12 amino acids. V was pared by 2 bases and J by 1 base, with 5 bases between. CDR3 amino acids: CAWSRENTEAFF. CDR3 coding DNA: TGTGCCTGGAGTCGGGAGAACACTGAAGCTTTCTTT.

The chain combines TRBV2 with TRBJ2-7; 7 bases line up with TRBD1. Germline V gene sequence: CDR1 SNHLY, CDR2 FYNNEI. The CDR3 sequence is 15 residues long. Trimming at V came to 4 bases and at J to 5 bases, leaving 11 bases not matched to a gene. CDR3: CASSATRQGGDEQYF. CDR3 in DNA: TGTGCCAGCAGTGCAACTCGACAGGGTGGTGACGAGCAGTACTTC. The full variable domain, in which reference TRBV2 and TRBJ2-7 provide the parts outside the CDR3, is EPEVTQTPSHQVTQMGQEVILRCVPISNHLYFYWYRQILGQKVEFLVSFYNNEISEKSEIFDDQFSVERPDGSNFTLKIRSTKLEDSAMYFCASSATRQGGDEQYFGPGTRLTVT.

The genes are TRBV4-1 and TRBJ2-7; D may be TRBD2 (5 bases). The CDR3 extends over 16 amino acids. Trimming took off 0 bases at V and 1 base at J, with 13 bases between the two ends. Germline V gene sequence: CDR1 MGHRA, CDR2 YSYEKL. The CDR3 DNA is TGCGCCAGCAGCCAAGATAGATATCGCGGGTCCTACGAGCAGTACTTC. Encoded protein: CASSQDRYRGSYEQYF.

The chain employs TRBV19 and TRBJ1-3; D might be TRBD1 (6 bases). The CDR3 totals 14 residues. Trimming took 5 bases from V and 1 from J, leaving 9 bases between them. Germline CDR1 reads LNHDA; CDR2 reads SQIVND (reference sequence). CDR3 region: CASSGQPSGNTIYF. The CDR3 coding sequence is TGTGCCAGTAGTGGACAGCCGTCTGGAAACACCATATATTTT.

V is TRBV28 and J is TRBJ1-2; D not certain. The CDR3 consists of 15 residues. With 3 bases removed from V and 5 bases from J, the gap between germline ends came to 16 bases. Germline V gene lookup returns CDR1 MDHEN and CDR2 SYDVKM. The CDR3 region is CASSFRRAPRYGYTF. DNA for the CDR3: TGTGCCAGCAGTTTTCGGAGGGCGCCCCGGTATGGCTACACCTTC.

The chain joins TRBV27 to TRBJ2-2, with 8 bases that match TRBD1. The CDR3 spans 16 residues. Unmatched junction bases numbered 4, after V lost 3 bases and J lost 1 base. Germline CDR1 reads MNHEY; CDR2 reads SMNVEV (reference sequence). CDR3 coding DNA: TGTGCCAGCAGTTTCGTCGGGACAGGGAACACCGGGGAGCTGTTTTTT. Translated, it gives CASSFVGTGNTGELFF.

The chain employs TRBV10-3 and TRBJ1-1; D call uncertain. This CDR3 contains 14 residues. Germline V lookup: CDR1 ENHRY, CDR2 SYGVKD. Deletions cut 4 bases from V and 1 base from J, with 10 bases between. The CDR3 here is CAISAFTENTEAFF. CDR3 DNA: TGTGCCATCAGTGCATTCACAGAGAACACTGAAGCTTTCTTT.

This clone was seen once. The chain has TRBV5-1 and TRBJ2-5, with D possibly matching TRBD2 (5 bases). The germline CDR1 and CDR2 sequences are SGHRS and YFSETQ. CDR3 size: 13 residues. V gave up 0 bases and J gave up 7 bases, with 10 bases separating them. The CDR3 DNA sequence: TGCGCCAGCAGCTTGGAAGCTGGGAGGACCCAGTACTTC. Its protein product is CASSLEAGRTQYF.

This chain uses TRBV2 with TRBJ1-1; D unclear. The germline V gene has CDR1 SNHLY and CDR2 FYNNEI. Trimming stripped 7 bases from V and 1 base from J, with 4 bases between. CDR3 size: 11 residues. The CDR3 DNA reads TGTGCCAGCAACGGGAACACTGAAGCTTTCTTT. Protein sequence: CASNGNTEAFF.

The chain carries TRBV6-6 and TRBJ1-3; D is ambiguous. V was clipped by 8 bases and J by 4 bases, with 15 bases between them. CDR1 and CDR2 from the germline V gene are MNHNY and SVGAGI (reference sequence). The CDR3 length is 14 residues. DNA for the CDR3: TGTGCCAGCTGTAAGGCACCGGAGGGAAACACCATATATTTT. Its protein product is CASCKAPEGNTIYF.

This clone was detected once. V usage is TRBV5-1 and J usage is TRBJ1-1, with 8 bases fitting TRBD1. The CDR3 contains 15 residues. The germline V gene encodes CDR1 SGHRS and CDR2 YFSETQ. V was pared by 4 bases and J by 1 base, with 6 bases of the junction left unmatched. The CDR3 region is CASSRRTGWNTEAFF. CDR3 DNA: TGCGCCAGCAGCCGTAGGACAGGGTGGAACACTGAAGCTTTCTTT.

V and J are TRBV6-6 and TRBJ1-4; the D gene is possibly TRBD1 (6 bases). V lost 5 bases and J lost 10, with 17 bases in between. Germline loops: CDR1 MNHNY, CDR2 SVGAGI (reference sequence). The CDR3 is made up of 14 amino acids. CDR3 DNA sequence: TGTGCCAGCAGTCAAGCCGACAGAGGGGGAAAACTGTTTTTT. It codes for CASSQADRGGKLFF.

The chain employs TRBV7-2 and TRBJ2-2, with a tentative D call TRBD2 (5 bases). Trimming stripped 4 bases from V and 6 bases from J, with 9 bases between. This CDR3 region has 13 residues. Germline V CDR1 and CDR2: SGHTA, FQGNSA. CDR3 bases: TGTGCCAGCAGCTCCCGGGGTGCCGGGGAGCTGTTTTTT. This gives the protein CASSSRGAGELFF.

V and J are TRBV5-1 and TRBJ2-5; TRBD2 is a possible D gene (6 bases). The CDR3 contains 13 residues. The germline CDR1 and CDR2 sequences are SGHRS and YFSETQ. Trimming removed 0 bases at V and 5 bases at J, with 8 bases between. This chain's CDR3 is CASSLGGGETQYF. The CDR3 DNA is TGCGCCAGCAGCTTGGGGGGAGGCGAGACCCAGTACTTC.

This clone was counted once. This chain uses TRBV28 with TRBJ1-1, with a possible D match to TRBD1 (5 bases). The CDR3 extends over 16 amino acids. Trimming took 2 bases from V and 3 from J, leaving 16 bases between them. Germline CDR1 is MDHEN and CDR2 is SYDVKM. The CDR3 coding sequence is TGTGCCAGCAGTTTAATAGTATGGGGCGCGGACACTGAAGCTTTCTTT. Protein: CASSLIVWGADTEAFF.